This TCR beta chain stems from a study of CD8 T cells in Susac syndrome. Study information: Treatment status at blood draw for the Susac syndrome patients was therapy-naive, corticosteroids, or intravenous immunoglobulin alone.

An input of about 0.45 to 1 ug of RNA was subjected to reverse transcription using random hexamers. An immunoSEQ multiplex PCR amplified TCR beta CDR3 over 54 Vbeta and 13 Jbeta. Via MiXCR, TCRdb re-called the immunoSEQ multiplex PCR reads, giving one row per CDR3 protein. Found here are about 180,000 distinct CDR3 sequences, 85% to 95% of them singletons; the top ten hold 0.12%. J gave up 4 bases and V 5 bases, and 4 bases lay outside the gene matches. The CDR3 loop spans 14 amino acids. Germline lookup yields CDR1 SEHNR and CDR2 FQNEAQ (reference sequence). The source of this sequence is a human donor with Susac syndrome. The rearrangement uses TRBV7-9 and TRBJ2-5; TRBD2 matches at 10 bases. The sequenced sample was CD4+ T cells from PBMCs. The CDR3 DNA is TGTGCCAGCAGCCAGGGACTAGCGAGAGAGACCCAGTACTTC. This encodes CASSQGLARETQYF.